The 15 T cell receptor beta chains reported below all come from one sample, sequenced in a study of blood T cell repertoires in COVID-19. Data came from immunoSEQ multiplex PCR; TCRdb stores just in-frame clones and leaves some out. The sample has 150,000 to 200,000 clones, 70% to 90% seen once. Sequenced material: peripheral blood. These TCRs come from a woman aged 55-70 years with COVID-19, enrolled during active disease.

The chain combines TRBV15 with TRBJ2-7; no reliable D call. V was trimmed by 2 bases and J by 6 bases, leaving 14 bases between them. Germline V gene sequence: CDR1 LNHNV, CDR2 YYDKDF (reference sequence). CDR3 length: 14 residues. CDR3 in amino acids: CATSRTVTSAEQYF. The CDR3 region has the DNA TGTGCCACCAGCAGAACGGTCACCTCTGCCGAGCAGTACTTC.

The chain uses TRBV5-4 and TRBJ2-7; TRBD2 agrees at 8 bases. Germline assignment: CDR1 SGHNT and CDR2 YYREEE (reference sequence). The J segment lost 1 base and the V segment lost 4 bases, leaving 7 bases of the junction unmatched. The CDR3 has 15 amino acids. CDR3: CASSHGTSLSYEQYF. The CDR3 bases are TGTGCCAGCAGCCATGGGACTAGTTTGTCCTACGAGCAGTACTTC.

The gene calls are TRBV28 and TRBJ1-6, with no clear D. The ends were cut back, 2 bases at V and 9 bases at J, with 11 bases in the middle. Germline loops: CDR1 MDHEN, CDR2 SYDVKM. CDR3 size: 14 residues. The CDR3 region has the DNA TGTGCCAGCAGTTTAAGTAGAGGAGGTTCACCCCTCCACTTT. Encoded protein: CASSLSRGGSPLHF.

The chain is built from TRBV5-1 and TRBJ1-5; no firm D call. Germline V gene data show CDR1 as SGHRS and CDR2 as YFSETQ. The length of the CDR3 is 15 residues. V lost 0 bases and J lost 4, with 11 bases in between. The CDR3 DNA follows: TGCGCCAGCAGCTTGGGAGGTTTTAGAAATCAGCCCCAGCATTTT. Protein product: CASSLGGFRNQPQHF.

A single count supports this clone. The V and J genes are TRBV27 and TRBJ1-6; 8 bases are shared with TRBD1. V shed 3 bases and J 10 bases; nucleotides not matched to a gene: 2. The CDR3 covers 13 residues. In germline, CDR1 is MNHEY, CDR2 SMNVEV (reference sequence). CDR3 nucleotides: TGTGCCAGCAGTTTGACAGGGGACTCACCCCTCCACTTT. Translating it yields CASSLTGDSPLHF.

This chain connects TRBV6-5 to TRBJ2-3, with D unresolved. With 0 bases removed from V and 13 bases from J, the gap between germline ends came to 14 bases. The CDR3 sequence is 13 residues long. Germline V lookup: CDR1 MNHEY, CDR2 SVGAGI. CDR3 nucleotide sequence: TGTGCCAGCAGTTACTCCCGAGTACTACGCAAGTATTTT. It specifies CASSYSRVLRKYF.

V usage is TRBV29-1 and J usage is TRBJ1-1; no reliable D call. The length of the CDR3 is 13 residues. Trimming cost V 4 bases and J 0 bases, with 9 bases left between them. The germline gives CDR1 SQVTM, CDR2 ANQGSEA. CDR3 in amino acids: CSVGTTLNTEAFF. The CDR3 DNA reads TGCAGCGTTGGTACAACCTTGAACACTGAAGCTTTCTTT.

This chain uses TRBV29-1 with TRBJ1-2; tentative D call: TRBD1 (6 bases). Between the trimmed V and J ends, which lost 5 bases and 2 bases, there was a span of 12 bases. The germline V gene encodes CDR1 SQVTM and CDR2 ANQGSEA. This CDR3 is built from 13 residues. The CDR3 DNA follows: TGCAGCGTTCCAATTCAGGGGAACTATGGCTACACCTTC. Amino acid sequence: CSVPIQGNYGYTF. Supplemented by reference TRBV29-1 and TRBJ1-2, the full variable domain reads SAVISQKPSRDICQRGTSLTIQCQVDSQVTMMFWYRQQPGQSLTLIATANQGSEATYESGFVIDKFPISRPNLTFSTLTVSNMSPEDSSIYLCSVPIQGNYGYTFGSGTRLTVV.

The rearrangement uses TRBV29-1 and TRBJ1-2, with D possibly being TRBD1 (6 bases). The CDR3 extends over 12 amino acids. Germline V gene data show CDR1 as SQVTM and CDR2 as ANQGSEA. V lost 7 bases to trimming and J lost 12 bases, with 21 bases between them. CDR3 nucleotides: TGCAGCGCGGGAGGGGGGGCGTTTCAAGACACCTTC. This gives the protein CSAGGGAFQDTF.

This chain links TRBV6-5 with TRBJ1-5; the match to TRBD1 covers 7 bases. The CDR3 sequence is 16 residues long. Germline lookup yields CDR1 MNHEY and CDR2 SVGAGI. V lost 4 bases and J lost 5; bases outside the gene matches: 11. CDR3 DNA sequence: TGTGCCAGCAGTTCCCCCCATCAGGGGGAGGATCAGCCCCAGCATTTT. Its translation is CASSSPHQGEDQPQHF.

The rearrangement joins TRBV7-3 to TRBJ2-4; D ambiguous. The germline gives CDR1 SGHTA, CDR2 FQGTGA. The CDR3 runs to 13 residues. Trimming removed 4 bases from V and 7 bases from J, with 11 bases in between. CDR3 residues: CASSSYPENIQYF. The CDR3 DNA sequence: TGTGCCAGCAGCTCCTATCCCGAGAACATTCAGTACTTC.

This chain uses TRBV18 with TRBJ1-2; no clear D. The CDR3 extends over 15 amino acids. Trimming removed 0 bases at V and 7 bases at J, with 15 bases between. In germline, CDR1 is KGHSH, CDR2 LQKENI. The CDR3 bases are TGTGCCAGCTCACCACCGCGGTCTCCGATTCGTGGCTACACCTTC. Translation gives CASSPPRSPIRGYTF.

This clone was seen only a few times. The chain uses TRBV4-3 and TRBJ2-4; 8 nucleotides line up with TRBD2. Trimming cost V 3 bases and J 7 bases; bases outside gene matches: 11. This CDR3 comprises 16 residues. CDR1 LGHNA and CDR2 YSLEER come from the germline V gene. This chain's CDR3 is CASSQGMGTSMNIQYF. CDR3 bases: TGCGCCAGCAGCCAGGGAATGGGGACTAGTATGAACATTCAGTACTTC.

The chain recombines TRBV5-4 with TRBJ1-5, with D possibly matching TRBD1 (6 bases). This CDR3 contains 15 residues. The V and J ends lost 0 bases and 6 bases respectively, with 13 bases between them. Germline V gives CDR1 SGHNT, CDR2 YYREEE (reference sequence). CDR3 protein: CASSLAPGGGQPQHF. CDR3 coding DNA: TGTGCCAGCAGCTTGGCGCCGGGGGGCGGTCAGCCCCAGCATTTT.

This clone turned up a few times. The chain is built from TRBV19 and TRBJ1-6, with TRBD1 as a possible D gene (6 bases). Looked up from germline, CDR1 is LNHDA and CDR2 is SQIVND (reference sequence). This CDR3 region has 15 residues. V shed 5 bases and J shed 11 bases, with 19 bases lying between them. The CDR3 sequence is CASSLGQALKTPLHF. CDR3 sequence (DNA): TGTGCCAGTAGTTTGGGACAAGCCCTGAAGACACCCCTCCACTTT. Supplemented by reference TRBV19 and TRBJ1-6, the full variable domain reads DGGITQSPKYLFRKEGQNVTLSCEQNLNHDAMYWYRQDPGQGLRLIYYSQIVNDFQKGDIAEGYSVSREKKESFPLTVTSAQKNPTAFYLCASSLGQALKTPLHFGNGTRLTVT.